Shown below are 29 T cell receptor beta chains from a single sample sequenced in a study of metastatic and nonmetastatic thyroid tumors. TCRdb re-clonotyped the PCR reads through MiXCR. The sample has almost 70,000 clones, approximately 15% seen once; the top ten hold about 6%. Thyroid surgery was preceded by no treatment in any patient. The sample comprised blood. The source of these receptors is a male donor with papillary thyroid cancer or a benign thyroid nodule (not recorded which). Some clones in this sample may be carry-over from other donors' samples.

The gene calls are TRBV7-9 and TRBJ2-7; no firm D call. This CDR3 is built from 12 residues. Germline lookup yields CDR1 SEHNR and CDR2 FQNEAQ (reference sequence). The V end lost 3 bases, the J end lost 3 bases, and 6 bases lay between the germline ends. The CDR3 is CASSLADYEQYF. The DNA of the CDR3 is TGTGCCAGCAGCTTGGCCGACTACGAGCAGTACTTC.

Many counts were recorded for this clone. The identical CDR3 is also encoded by other nucleotide sequences in the sample. The chain has TRBV12-3 or TRBV12-4 and TRBJ1-6; 10 bases fit TRBD1. Trimming removed 6 bases from V and 13 bases from J; junction bases left unmatched: 9. This CDR3 contains 14 residues. CDR3 in amino acids: CASSKGQGISPLHF. The CDR3 DNA follows: TGTGCCAGCAGCAAGGGACAGGGGATCTCCCCCCTCCACTTT.

V is TRBV20-1 and J is TRBJ2-7; 12 bases align to TRBD2. CDR3 length: 14 amino acids. Looked up from germline, CDR1 is DFQATT and CDR2 is SNEGSKA (reference sequence). The V segment lost 1 base and the J segment 3 bases; nucleotides outside the gene matches: 1. In DNA, the CDR3 is TGCAGTGCTAGAGTACTAGCGGGAGGCTACGAGCAGTACTTC. As protein: CSARVLAGGYEQYF.

This clone was recorded a few times. The chain's CDR3 is CASSLGRWSANNEQFF. In DNA form, the CDR3 reads TGTGCCAGCAGTTTGGGTCGGTGGAGTGCCAACAATGAGCAGTTCTTC. This chain joins TRBV12-3 or TRBV12-4 and TRBJ2-1; D unclear. This CDR3 is 16 amino acids long. The V end was cut by 3 bases, the J end by 5 bases, with 17 bases between.

This clone was recorded many times. The chain is built from TRBV28 and TRBJ1-2; D unclear. Germline V gene sequence: CDR1 MDHEN, CDR2 SYDVKM. The CDR3 length is 13 residues. Trimming pared 5 bases from V and 1 base from J, leaving 8 bases between. CDR3 coding DNA: TGTGCCAGCAGTATCGATTTTAACTATGGCTACACCTTC. Its translation: CASSIDFNYGYTF.

This clone was observed at least ten times. J is TRBJ1-2 and V is TRBV20-1; TRBD1 matches at 7 bases. Germline V lookup: CDR1 DFQATT, CDR2 SNEGSKA (reference sequence). Trimming at V came to 5 bases and at J to 4 bases, leaving 7 bases not matched to a gene. CDR3 length: 13 amino acids. CDR3 in DNA: TGCAGTGCTTCCTCCGGACAGGTCTATGGCTACACCTTC. Translation: CSASSGQVYGYTF.

In this sample, this clone turned up many times. The CDR3 DNA reads TGTGCCACCAGACGGGGGGCCAACGTCCTGACTTTC. This encodes CATRRGANVLTF. The rearrangement uses TRBV12-3 or TRBV12-4 and TRBJ2-6; D unresolved. The V end was cut by 10 bases, the J end by 4 bases, with 8 bases between. CDR3 length: 12 amino acids.

In this sample, this clone turned up many times. This rearrangement joins TRBV6-1 to TRBJ2-5; TRBD2 aligns across 12 bases. This CDR3 has 15 residues. With 6 bases clipped from V and 6 bases from J, the junction kept 8 bases outside the gene matches. Germline CDR1 and CDR2: MNHNS and SASEGT. CDR3: CASSHGTSGRKTQYF. The CDR3 region has the DNA TGTGCCAGCAGCCACGGGACTAGCGGGCGAAAGACCCAGTACTTC.

Notes on this clone: A read error may explain this, as a much larger clone is one base away. This chain uses TRBV18 with TRBJ2-1, with 7 bases identical to TRBD2. Germline assignment: CDR1 KGHSH and CDR2 LQKENI. The trim removed 1 base at V and 5 bases at J, leaving 8 bases unmatched. The CDR3 extends over 16 amino acids. The CDR3 sequence is CASSPRLAAGHNEQFF. CDR3 sequence (DNA): TGTGCCAGCTCACCACGGCTAGCGGCAGGTCACAATGAGCAGTTCTTC.

This clone was counted ten times or more. The CDR3 DNA follows: TGTGCCAGCACTCTGGGAGTCAATGAGCAGTTCTTC. Translating gives CASTLGVNEQFF. The chain joins TRBV12-3 or TRBV12-4 to TRBJ2-1; D possibly corresponds to TRBD2 (5 bases). The CDR3 has 12 amino acids. V lost 7 bases and J 6 bases, leaving 10 bases between the germline ends.

This clone was picked up a small number of times. One end of the junction fails to match germline, which may point to a read error. The chain uses TRBV28 and TRBJ2-1, with 10 bases that match TRBD1. The CDR3 extends over 16 amino acids. The V gene's germline CDR1 is MDHEN and CDR2 SYDVKM. The CDR3 loop reads CASHRAGTGDYNEHFF. CDR3 DNA sequence: TGTGCCAGCCACAGAGCCGGGACAGGGGATTACAATGAGCATTTCTTC.

The CDR3 region is CASSFVLGSRDEQYF. The CDR3 DNA reads as TGTGCCAGCAGCTTCGTACTCGGATCCAGGGACGAGCAGTACTTC. The J gene is TRBJ2-7, the V gene TRBV7-2, with D perhaps TRBD1 (5 bases). Germline CDR1 is SGHTA and CDR2 is FQGNSA. V lost 3 bases and J 5 bases, leaving 17 bases between the germline ends. This CDR3 region has 15 residues.

This clone occurred many times. This chain links TRBV19 with TRBJ1-5; 7 nucleotides align to TRBD1. The CDR3 loop spans 15 amino acids. The V gene end was trimmed by 6 bases and the J gene end by 3 bases; junction bases not matched to a gene: 8. Germline assignment: CDR1 LNHDA and CDR2 SQIVND (reference sequence). The CDR3 nucleotides read TGTGCCAGTAGCCAGGACAGGAGCAACAATCAGCCCCAGCATTTT. Translating gives CASSQDRSNNQPQHF.

This clone was counted ten times or more. The chain has TRBV5-1 and TRBJ2-3, with 8 bases lining up with TRBD2. CDR1 and CDR2 from the germline V gene are SGHRS and YFSETQ. V lost 2 bases and J lost 3; bases outside the gene matches: 14. The CDR3 is 18 amino acids. CDR3 region: CASSLMAGGPPGTDTQYF. CDR3 DNA sequence: TGCGCCAGCAGCTTAATGGCGGGAGGTCCCCCCGGGACAGATACGCAGTATTTT.

This clone was recorded many times. J is TRBJ1-6 and V is TRBV2; 8 nucleotides match TRBD1. CDR1 SNHLY and CDR2 FYNNEI come from the germline V gene. V lost 5 bases to trimming and J lost 6 bases; unmatched junction nucleotides: 6. There are 15 residues in the CDR3. The CDR3 spells CASSSTGVGNSPLHF. The CDR3, as DNA: TGTGCCAGCAGTTCGACAGGGGTGGGTAATTCACCCCTCCACTTT.

This clone was observed at least ten times. Other DNA sequences in the same sample also yield this CDR3. The rearrangement joins TRBV27 to TRBJ2-5, with a possible D match to TRBD2 (6 bases). CDR3 length: 14 residues. With 1 base removed from V and 7 bases from J, the gap between germline ends came to 13 bases. The germline CDR1 and CDR2 sequences are MNHEY and SMNVEV (reference sequence). CDR3 bases: TGTGCCAGCAGTTTATTTTGGGGGGATGGGACCCAGTACTTC. Residues: CASSLFWGDGTQYF.

This clone was counted at least ten times. The rearrangement links TRBV18 to TRBJ1-6; 10 bases agree with TRBD1. This CDR3 comprises 15 residues. Unmatched junction bases numbered 9, after V lost 6 bases and J lost 10 bases. CDR1 is KGHSH, CDR2 LQKENI, per germline. The CDR3 DNA reads as TGTGCCAGCTCCCAGGGACAGGGGTCAGAGTCACCCCTCCACTTT. It translates to CASSQGQGSESPLHF.

This clone was recorded at least ten times. The rearrangement joins TRBV10-2 to TRBJ1-2, with unresolved D. CDR1 is WSHSY, CDR2 SAAADI, per germline. This CDR3 is 14 amino acids long. Trimming removed 0 bases from V and 8 bases from J, with 13 bases in between. CDR3 DNA sequence: TGCGCCAGCAGTGAGTCTGGGCCCCGGGGAGGCTACACCTTC. It specifies CASSESGPRGGYTF.

This clone was seen repeatedly, ten times or more. The gene calls are TRBV19 and TRBJ2-7; 10 nucleotides agree with TRBD2. J was trimmed by 0 bases and V by 9 bases; bases with no gene match: 5. This CDR3 has 14 amino acids. Germline V gene sequence: CDR1 LNHDA, CDR2 SQIVND (reference sequence). CDR3 sequence reads: CASSSGGGSYEQYF. The CDR3 DNA follows: TGTGCCAGCTCTAGCGGGGGAGGCTCCTACGAGCAGTACTTC.

On this clone itself: Other DNA sequences in this sample translate to the same CDR3. This chain uses TRBV5-1 with TRBJ2-7, with 8 bases aligning to TRBD2. Germline values: CDR1 SGHRS, CDR2 YFSETQ. The CDR3 consists of 15 residues. The V gene end was trimmed by 3 bases and the J gene end by 2 bases; junction bases not matched to a gene: 7. CDR3 amino acids: CASSSPGLGTYEQYF. In DNA form, the CDR3 reads TGCGCCAGCAGCTCACCGGGACTAGGCACCTACGAGCAGTACTTC.

The DNA for the CDR3 is TGTGCCAGCAGTAGGGTAACTGAAGCTTTCTTT. It codes for CASSRVTEAFF. The gene calls are TRBV6-1 and TRBJ1-1; D unclear. Germline V gene lookup returns CDR1 MNHNS and CDR2 SASEGT. The germline V and J ends were trimmed by 5 bases and 5 bases, with 6 bases remaining between them. The CDR3 consists of 11 residues.

The table lists this clone with many counts. The chain uses TRBV4-1 and TRBJ2-1, with TRBD1 as a possible D gene (8 bases). Germline assignment: CDR1 MGHRA and CDR2 YSYEKL. V lost 0 bases, J lost 8 bases, and 20 bases lay in between. There are 17 residues in the CDR3. The CDR3 bases are TGCGCCAGCAGCCAAGAACCGGGGGGTCAGGGGGCCTATGAGCAGTTCTTC. Its translation: CASSQEPGGQGAYEQFF.

This clone was seen repeatedly, ten times or more. The chain uses TRBV19 and TRBJ2-6; D is undetermined. CDR3 length: 15 residues. The V gene's germline CDR1 is LNHDA and CDR2 SQIVND (reference sequence). The V gene lost 4 bases and the J gene lost 1 base, with 8 bases spanning the gap. CDR3 DNA: TGTGCCAGTAGTAAGGGTCAGTCTGGGGCCAACGTCCTGACTTTC. The encoded protein is CASSKGQSGANVLTF.

The table lists this clone with many counts. The chain couples TRBV6-2 or TRBV6-3 to TRBJ1-5; D possibly corresponds to TRBD1 (6 bases). V lost 4 bases and J 3 bases, leaving 10 bases between the germline ends. The germline V gene encodes CDR1 MNHEY and CDR2 SVGEGT. The CDR3 extends over 14 amino acids. CDR3 sequence (DNA): TGTGCCAGCAGTTCTCAGGGGCTCAATCAGCCCCAGCATTTT. Amino acids: CASSSQGLNQPQHF.

This clone occurred many times. This chain links TRBV5-1 with TRBJ1-6; 7 positions agree with TRBD1. V trimming: 1 base; J trimming: 7 bases; junction bases outside the gene matches: 2. Germline lookup yields CDR1 SGHRS and CDR2 YFSETQ. This CDR3 region has 14 residues. The CDR3 sequence: CASSLNRGNSPLHF. The CDR3 DNA reads as TGCGCCAGCAGCTTGAACAGGGGAAATTCACCCCTCCACTTT.

This clone was counted ten times or more. An end of the junction does not agree with germline; a read error may underlie this. The chain is built from TRBV18 and TRBJ1-5; possibly TRBD1 for D (5 bases). From germline, CDR1 is KGHSH and CDR2 LQKENI. The CDR3 is 14 residues long. The DNA of the CDR3 is TGTGCCAACTCACCGATAAGGGACGGGCAGCCCCAGCATTTT. Protein product: CANSPIRDGQPQHF.

This clone was counted ten times or more. V is TRBV5-4 and J is TRBJ1-6; D remains unclear. The CDR3 covers 16 residues. The ends were cut back, 6 bases at V and 7 bases at J, with 20 bases in the middle. CDR1 and CDR2 from the germline V gene are SGHNT and YYREEE (reference sequence). The CDR3 protein is CASTFTGLVQNSPLHF. The CDR3 nucleotides are TGTGCCAGCACCTTCACCGGACTAGTCCAGAATTCACCCCTCCACTTT.

This clone was counted ten times or more. The chain links TRBV5-5 to TRBJ2-7, with 8 nucleotides matching TRBD2. V was clipped by 0 bases and J by 3 bases; unmatched bases: 8. The CDR3 has 16 amino acids. Germline V gene lookup returns CDR1 SGHKS and CDR2 YYEKEE (reference sequence). In DNA form, the CDR3 reads TGTGCCAGCAGCTTGGGGGTGAGTAGCGGGATCTACGAGCAGTACGTC. Translating it yields CASSLGVSSGIYEQYV.

This clone was recorded many times. This chain connects TRBV20-1 to TRBJ1-2; 7 bases line up with TRBD1. The CDR3 has 13 amino acids. Germline-derived CDR1 and CDR2 are DFQATT and SNEGSKA (reference sequence). The J segment lost 5 bases and the V segment lost 5 bases, leaving 8 bases of the junction unmatched. CDR3 nucleotide sequence: TGCAGTGCTCATTCATCAGGGGGTTATGGCTACACCTTC. As protein: CSAHSSGGYGYTF.